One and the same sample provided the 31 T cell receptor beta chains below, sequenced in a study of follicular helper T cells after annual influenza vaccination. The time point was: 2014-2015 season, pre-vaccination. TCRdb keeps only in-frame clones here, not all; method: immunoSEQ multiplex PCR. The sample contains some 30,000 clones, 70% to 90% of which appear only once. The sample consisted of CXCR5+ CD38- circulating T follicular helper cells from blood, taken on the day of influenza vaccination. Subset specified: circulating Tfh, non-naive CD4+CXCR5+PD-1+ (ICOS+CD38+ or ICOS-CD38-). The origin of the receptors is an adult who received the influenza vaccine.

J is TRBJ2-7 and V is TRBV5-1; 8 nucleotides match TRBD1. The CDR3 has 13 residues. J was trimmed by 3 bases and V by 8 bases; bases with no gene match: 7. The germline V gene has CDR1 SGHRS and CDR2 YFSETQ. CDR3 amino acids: CASSGQAGYEQYF. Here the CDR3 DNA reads TGCGCCAGTTCGGGACAGGCCGGCTACGAGCAGTACTTC.

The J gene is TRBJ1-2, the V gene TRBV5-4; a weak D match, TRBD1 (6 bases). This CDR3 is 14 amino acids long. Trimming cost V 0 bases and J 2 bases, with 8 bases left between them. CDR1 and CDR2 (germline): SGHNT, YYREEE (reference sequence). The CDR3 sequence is CASSLGGRNYGYTF. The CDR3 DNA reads TGTGCCAGCAGCTTGGGGGGGCGGAACTATGGCTACACCTTC.

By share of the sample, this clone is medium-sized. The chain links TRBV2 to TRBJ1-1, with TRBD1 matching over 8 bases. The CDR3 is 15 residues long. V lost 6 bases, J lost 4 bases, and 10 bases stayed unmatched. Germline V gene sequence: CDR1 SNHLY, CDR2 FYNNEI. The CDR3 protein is CASRDPGGAATEAFF. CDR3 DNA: TGTGCCAGCAGGGACCCAGGGGGCGCAGCCACTGAAGCTTTCTTT.

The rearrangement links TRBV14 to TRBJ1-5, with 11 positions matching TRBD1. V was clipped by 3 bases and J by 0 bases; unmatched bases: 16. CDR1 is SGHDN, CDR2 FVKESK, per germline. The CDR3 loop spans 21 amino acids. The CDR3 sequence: CASSQGLGPGQGAYSNQPQHF. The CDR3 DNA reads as TGTGCCAGCAGCCAGGGCTTGGGCCCCGGACAGGGGGCGTATAGCAATCAGCCCCAGCATTTT.

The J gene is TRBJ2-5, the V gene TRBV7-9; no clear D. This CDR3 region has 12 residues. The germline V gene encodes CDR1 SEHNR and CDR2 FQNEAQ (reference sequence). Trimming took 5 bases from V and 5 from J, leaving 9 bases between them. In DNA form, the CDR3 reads TGTGCCAGCAGCCGGGTCATCGAGACCCAGTACTTC. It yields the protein CASSRVIETQYF. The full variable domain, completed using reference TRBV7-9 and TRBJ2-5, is DTGVSQNPRHKITKRGQNVTFRCDPISEHNRLYWYRQTLGQGPEFLTYFQNEAQLEKSRLLSDRFSAERPKGSFSTLEIQRTEQGDSAMYLCASSRVIETQYFGPGTRLLVL.

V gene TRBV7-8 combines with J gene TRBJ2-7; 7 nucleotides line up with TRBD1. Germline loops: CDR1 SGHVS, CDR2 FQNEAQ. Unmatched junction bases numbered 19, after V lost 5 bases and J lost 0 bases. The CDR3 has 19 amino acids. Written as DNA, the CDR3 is TGTGCCAGCAGCACCCGAGGTAGACAGGGTGGACCGAGCTCCTACGAGCAGTACTTC. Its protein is CASSTRGRQGGPSSYEQYF.

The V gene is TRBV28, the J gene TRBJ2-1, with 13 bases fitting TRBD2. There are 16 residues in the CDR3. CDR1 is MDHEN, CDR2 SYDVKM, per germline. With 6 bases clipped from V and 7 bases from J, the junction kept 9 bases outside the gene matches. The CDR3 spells CASSQGGLAGENEQFF. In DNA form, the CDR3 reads TGTGCCAGCAGCCAGGGTGGACTAGCGGGAGAAAATGAGCAGTTCTTC.

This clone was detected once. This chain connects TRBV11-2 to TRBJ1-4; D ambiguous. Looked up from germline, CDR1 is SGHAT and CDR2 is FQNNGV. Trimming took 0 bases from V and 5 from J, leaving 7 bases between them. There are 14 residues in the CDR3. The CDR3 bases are TGTGCCAGCAGCTTAGATAGCGGGAATGAAAAACTGTTTTTT. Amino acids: CASSLDSGNEKLFF.

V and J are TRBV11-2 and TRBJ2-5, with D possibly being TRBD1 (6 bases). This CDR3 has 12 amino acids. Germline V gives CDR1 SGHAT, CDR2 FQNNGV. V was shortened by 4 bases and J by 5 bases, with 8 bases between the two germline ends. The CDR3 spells CASSSQGETQYF. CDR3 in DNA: TGTGCCAGCAGCTCCCAGGGGGAGACCCAGTACTTC.

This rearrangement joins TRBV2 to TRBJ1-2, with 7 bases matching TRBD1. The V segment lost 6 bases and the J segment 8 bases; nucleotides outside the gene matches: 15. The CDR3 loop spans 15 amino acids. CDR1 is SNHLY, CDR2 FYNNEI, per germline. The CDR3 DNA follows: TGTGCCAGCAGCCAAAACGACAGGGTTGGACAGGGCTACACCTTC. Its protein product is CASSQNDRVGQGYTF. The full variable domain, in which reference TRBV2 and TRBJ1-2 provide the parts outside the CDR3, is EPEVTQTPSHQVTQMGQEVILRCVPISNHLYFYWYRQILGQKVEFLVSFYNNEISEKSEIFDDQFSVERPDGSNFTLKIRSTKLEDSAMYFCASSQNDRVGQGYTFGSGTRLTVV.

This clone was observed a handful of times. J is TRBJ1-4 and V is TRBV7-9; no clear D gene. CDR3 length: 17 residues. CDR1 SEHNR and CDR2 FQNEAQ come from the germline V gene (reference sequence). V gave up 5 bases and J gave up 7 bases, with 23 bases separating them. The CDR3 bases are TGTGCCAGCAGCACCCGGTTACTAAGGGATGAGGGTGAAAAACTGTTTTTT. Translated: CASSTRLLRDEGEKLFF.

CDR3 amino acids: CASSLEQGGTEAFF. The CDR3 nucleotides are TGTGCCAGCAGCCTCGAACAGGGGGGCACTGAAGCTTTCTTT. The gene calls are TRBV7-9 and TRBJ1-1; 8 bases line up with TRBD1. The CDR3 spans 14 residues. J lost 4 bases, V lost 5 bases, and 6 bases had no gene match. Germline loops: CDR1 SEHNR, CDR2 FQNEAQ (reference sequence).

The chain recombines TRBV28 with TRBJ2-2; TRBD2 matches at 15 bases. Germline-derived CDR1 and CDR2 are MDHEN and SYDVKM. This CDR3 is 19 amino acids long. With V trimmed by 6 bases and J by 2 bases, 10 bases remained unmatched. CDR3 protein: CASRLGLAGGWGNTGELFF. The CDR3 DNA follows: TGTGCCAGCAGACTCGGACTAGCGGGAGGGTGGGGCAACACCGGGGAGCTGTTTTTT.

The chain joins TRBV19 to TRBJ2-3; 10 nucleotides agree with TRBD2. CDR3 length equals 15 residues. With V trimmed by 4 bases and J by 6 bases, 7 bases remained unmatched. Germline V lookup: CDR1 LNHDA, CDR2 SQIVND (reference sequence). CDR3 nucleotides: TGTGCCAGTAGTACCCGGACTAGCGGAGGGGATACGCAGTATTTT. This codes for CASSTRTSGGDTQYF.

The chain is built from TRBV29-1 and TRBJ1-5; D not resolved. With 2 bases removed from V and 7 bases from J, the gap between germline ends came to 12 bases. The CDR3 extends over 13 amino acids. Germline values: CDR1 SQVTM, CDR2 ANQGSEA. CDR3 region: CSVEPQEGQPQHF. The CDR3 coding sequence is TGCAGCGTTGAACCGCAGGAGGGCCAGCCCCAGCATTTT.

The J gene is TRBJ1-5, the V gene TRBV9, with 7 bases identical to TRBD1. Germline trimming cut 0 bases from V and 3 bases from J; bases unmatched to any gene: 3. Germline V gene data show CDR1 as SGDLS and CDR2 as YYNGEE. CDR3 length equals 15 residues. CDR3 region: CASSVEGAVNQPQHF. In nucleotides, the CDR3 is TGTGCCAGCAGCGTAGAGGGGGCCGTCAATCAGCCCCAGCATTTT.

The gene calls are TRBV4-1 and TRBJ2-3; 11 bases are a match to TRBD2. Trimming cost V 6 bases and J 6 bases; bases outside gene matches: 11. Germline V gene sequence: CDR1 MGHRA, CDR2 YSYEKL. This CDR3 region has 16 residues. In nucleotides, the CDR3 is TGCGCCAGCAGTATTACTTCTAGCGGGGGGTGGGATACGCAGTATTTT. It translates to CASSITSSGGWDTQYF.

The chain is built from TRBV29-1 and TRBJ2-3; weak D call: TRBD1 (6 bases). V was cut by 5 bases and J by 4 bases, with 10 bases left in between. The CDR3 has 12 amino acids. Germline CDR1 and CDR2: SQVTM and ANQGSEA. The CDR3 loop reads CSVRQEADTQYF. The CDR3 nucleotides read TGCAGCGTTCGACAGGAAGCAGATACGCAGTATTTT.

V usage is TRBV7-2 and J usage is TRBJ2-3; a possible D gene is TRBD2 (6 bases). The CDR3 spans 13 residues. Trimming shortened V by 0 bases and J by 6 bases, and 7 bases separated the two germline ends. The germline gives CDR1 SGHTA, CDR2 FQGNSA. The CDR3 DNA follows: TGTGCCAGCAGCTTAGCGGACTACGATACGCAGTATTTT. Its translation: CASSLADYDTQYF.

CDR3 DNA: TGTGCCAGCAGCTTAGATCGGCGGACAGGGGTTTATGGCTACACCTTC. It translates to CASSLDRRTGVYGYTF. This chain joins TRBV11-2 and TRBJ1-2, with 9 bases that match TRBD1. CDR1 is SGHAT, CDR2 FQNNGV, per germline. This CDR3 region has 16 residues. The junction had 7 bases not matched to a gene; V was cut back by 0 bases and J by 5 bases.

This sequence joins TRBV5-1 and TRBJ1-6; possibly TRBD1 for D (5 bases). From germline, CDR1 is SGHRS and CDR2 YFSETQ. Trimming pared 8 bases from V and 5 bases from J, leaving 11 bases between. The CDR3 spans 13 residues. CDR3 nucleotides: TGCGCCAGAGGGGAGGCACATAATTCACCCCTCCACTTT. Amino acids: CARGEAHNSPLHF.

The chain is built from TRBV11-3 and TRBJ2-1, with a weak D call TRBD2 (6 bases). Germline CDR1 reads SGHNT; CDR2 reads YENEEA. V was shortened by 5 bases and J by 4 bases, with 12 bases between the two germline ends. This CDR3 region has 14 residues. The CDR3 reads CASSLSAGYNEQFF. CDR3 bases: TGTGCCAGCAGCCTCAGTGCGGGGTACAATGAGCAGTTCTTC.

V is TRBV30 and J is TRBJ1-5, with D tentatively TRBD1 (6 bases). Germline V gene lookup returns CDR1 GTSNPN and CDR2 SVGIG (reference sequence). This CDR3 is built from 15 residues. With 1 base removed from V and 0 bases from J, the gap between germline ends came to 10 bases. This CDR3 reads CAWSGTAYSNQPQHF. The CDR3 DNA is TGTGCCTGGAGTGGGACAGCTTATAGCAATCAGCCCCAGCATTTT.

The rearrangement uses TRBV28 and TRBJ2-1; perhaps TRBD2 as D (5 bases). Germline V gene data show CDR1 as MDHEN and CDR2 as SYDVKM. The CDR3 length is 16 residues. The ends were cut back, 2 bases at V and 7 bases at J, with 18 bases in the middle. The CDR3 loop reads CASSLGWAGGKNEQFF. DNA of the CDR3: TGTGCCAGCAGTTTAGGGTGGGCAGGAGGAAAAAATGAGCAGTTCTTC.

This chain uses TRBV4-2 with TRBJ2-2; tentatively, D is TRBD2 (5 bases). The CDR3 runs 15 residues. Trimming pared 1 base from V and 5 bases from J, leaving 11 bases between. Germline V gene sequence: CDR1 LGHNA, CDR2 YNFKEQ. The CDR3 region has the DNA TGTGCCAGCAGCCAAGTCCTAGCCGGGACCGGGGAGCTGTTTTTT. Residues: CASSQVLAGTGELFF.

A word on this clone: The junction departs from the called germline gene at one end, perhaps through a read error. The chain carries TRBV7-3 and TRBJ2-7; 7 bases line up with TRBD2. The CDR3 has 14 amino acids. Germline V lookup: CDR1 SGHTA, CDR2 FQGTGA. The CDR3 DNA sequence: TGTGCCAGCAGCTTAAGCCTAGCGGATCCCATAGTGAACTTC. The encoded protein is CASSLSLADPIVNF. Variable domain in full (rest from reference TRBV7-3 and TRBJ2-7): GAGVSQTPSNKVTEKGKYVELRCDPISGHTALYWYRQSLGQGPEFLIYFQGTGAADDSGLPNDRFFAVRPEGSVSTLKIQRTERGDSAVYLCASSLSLADPIVNFGPGTRLTVT.

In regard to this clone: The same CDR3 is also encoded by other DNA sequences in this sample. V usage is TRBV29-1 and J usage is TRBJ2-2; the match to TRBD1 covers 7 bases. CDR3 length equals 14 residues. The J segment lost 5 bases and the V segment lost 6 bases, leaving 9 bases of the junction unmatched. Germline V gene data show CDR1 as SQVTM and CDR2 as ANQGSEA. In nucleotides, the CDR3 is TGCAGCGTAGCCGACAGGGAATGGACCGGGGAGCTGTTTTTT. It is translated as CSVADREWTGELFF.

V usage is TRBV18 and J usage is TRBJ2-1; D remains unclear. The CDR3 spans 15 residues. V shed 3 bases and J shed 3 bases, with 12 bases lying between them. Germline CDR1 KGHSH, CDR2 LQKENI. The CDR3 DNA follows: TGTGCCAGCTCACCCAGACGAGGAGACTACAATGAGCAGTTCTTC. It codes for CASSPRRGDYNEQFF.

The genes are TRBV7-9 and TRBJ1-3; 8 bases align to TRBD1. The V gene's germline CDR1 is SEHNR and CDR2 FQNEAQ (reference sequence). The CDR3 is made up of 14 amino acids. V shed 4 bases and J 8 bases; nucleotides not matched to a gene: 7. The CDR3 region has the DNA TGTGCCAGCAGCTCGGACAGGGCGAGGCACACCATATATTTT. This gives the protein CASSSDRARHTIYF. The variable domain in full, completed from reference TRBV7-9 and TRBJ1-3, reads DTGVSQNPRHKITKRGQNVTFRCDPISEHNRLYWYRQTLGQGPEFLTYFQNEAQLEKSRLLSDRFSAERPKGSFSTLEIQRTEQGDSAMYLCASSSDRARHTIYFGEGSWLTVV.

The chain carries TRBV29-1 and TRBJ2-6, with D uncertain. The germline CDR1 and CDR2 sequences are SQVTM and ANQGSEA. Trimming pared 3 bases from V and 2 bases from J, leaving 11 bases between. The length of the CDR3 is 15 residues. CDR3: CSVDGLGAGANVLTF. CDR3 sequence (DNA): TGCAGCGTTGATGGGCTGGGCGCTGGGGCCAACGTCCTGACTTTC.

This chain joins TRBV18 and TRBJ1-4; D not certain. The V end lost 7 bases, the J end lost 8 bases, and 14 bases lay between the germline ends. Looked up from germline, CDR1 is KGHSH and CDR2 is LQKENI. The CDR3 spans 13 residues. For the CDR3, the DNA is TGTGCCAGCTACGGGTCCCAACCCGAAAAACTGTTTTTT. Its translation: CASYGSQPEKLFF.